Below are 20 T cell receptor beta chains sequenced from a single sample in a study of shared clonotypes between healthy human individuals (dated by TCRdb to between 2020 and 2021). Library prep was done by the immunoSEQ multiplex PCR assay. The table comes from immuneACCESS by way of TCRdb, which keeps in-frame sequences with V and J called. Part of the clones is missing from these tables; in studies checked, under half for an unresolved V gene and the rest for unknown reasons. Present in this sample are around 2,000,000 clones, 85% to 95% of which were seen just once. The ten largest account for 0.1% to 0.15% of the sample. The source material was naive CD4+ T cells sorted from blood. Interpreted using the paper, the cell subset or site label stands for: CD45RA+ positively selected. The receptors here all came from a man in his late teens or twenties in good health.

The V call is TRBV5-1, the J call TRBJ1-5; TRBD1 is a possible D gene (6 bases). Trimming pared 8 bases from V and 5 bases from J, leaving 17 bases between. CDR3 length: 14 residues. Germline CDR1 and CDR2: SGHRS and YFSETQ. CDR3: CARHGQTIHQPQHF. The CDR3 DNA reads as TGCGCCAGACACGGACAGACAATCCATCAGCCCCAGCATTTT.

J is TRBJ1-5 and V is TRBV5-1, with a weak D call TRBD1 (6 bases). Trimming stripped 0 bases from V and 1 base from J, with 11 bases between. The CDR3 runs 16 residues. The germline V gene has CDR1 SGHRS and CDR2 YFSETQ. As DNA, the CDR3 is TGCGCCAGCAGCTTGGGAGGAGGGGGGAGCAATCAGCCCCAGCATTTT. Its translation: CASSLGGGGSNQPQHF.

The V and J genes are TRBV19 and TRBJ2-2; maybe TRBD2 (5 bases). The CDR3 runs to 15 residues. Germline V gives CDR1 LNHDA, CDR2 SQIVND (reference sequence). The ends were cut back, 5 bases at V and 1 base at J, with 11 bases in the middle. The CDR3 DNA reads TGTGCCAGTAGTCTAGGACTGGAGAACACCGGGGAGCTGTTTTTT. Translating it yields CASSLGLENTGELFF.

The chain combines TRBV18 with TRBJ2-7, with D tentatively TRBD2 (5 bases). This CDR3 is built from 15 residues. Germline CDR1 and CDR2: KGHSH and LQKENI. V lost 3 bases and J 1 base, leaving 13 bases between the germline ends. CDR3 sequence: CASSPLLGESYEQYF. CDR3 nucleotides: TGTGCCAGCTCACCCCTACTCGGGGAATCCTACGAGCAGTACTTC.

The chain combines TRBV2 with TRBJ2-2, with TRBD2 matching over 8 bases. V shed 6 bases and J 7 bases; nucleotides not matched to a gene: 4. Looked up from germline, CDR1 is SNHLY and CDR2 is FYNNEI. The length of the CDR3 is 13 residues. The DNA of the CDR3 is TGTGCCAGCAGGAGACTAGCGAACGGGGAGCTGTTTTTT. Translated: CASRRLANGELFF.

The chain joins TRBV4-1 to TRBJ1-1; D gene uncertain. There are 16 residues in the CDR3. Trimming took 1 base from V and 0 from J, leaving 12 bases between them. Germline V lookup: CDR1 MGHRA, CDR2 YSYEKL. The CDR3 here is CASSQGLSGLNTEAFF. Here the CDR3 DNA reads TGCGCCAGCAGCCAAGGTCTCTCGGGCCTGAACACTGAAGCTTTCTTT.

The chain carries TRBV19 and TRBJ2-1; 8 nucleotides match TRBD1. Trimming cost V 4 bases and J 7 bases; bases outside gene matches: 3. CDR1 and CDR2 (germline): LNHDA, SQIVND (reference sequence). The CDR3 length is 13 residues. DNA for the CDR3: TGTGCCAGTAGTAGGCAGGGGGCGAATGAGCAGTTCTTC. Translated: CASSRQGANEQFF.

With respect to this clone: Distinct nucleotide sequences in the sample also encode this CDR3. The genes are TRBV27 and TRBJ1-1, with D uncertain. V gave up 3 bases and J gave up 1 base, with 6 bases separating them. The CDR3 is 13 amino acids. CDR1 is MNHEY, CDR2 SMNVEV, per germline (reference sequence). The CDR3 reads CASSFLENTEAFF. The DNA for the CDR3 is TGTGCCAGCAGTTTCCTGGAGAACACTGAAGCTTTCTTT.

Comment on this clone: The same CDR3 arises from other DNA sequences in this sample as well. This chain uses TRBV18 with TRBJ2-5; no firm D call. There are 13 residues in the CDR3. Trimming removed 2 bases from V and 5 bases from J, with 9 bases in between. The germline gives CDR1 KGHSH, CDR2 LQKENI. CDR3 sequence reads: CASSPDVGETQYF. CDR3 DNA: TGTGCCAGCTCACCAGACGTAGGCGAGACCCAGTACTTC.

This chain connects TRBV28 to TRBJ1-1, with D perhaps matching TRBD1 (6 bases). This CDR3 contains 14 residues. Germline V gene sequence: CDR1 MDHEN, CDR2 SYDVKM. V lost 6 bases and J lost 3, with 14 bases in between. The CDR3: CASSPNRVYTEAFF. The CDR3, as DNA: TGTGCCAGCAGCCCCAACAGGGTCTACACTGAAGCTTTCTTT.

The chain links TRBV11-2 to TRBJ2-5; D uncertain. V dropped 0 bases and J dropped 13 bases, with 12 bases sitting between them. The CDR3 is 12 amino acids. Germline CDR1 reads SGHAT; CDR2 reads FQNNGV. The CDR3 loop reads CASSLDGPTRYF. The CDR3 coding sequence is TGTGCCAGCAGCTTAGATGGACCGACGCGGTACTTC.

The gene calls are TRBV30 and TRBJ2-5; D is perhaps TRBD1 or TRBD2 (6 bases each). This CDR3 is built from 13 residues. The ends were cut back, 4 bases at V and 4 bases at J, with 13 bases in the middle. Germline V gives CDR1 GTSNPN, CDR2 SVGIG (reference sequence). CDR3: CAWNGGGRETQYF. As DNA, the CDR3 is TGTGCCTGGAACGGAGGGGGTCGAGAGACCCAGTACTTC.

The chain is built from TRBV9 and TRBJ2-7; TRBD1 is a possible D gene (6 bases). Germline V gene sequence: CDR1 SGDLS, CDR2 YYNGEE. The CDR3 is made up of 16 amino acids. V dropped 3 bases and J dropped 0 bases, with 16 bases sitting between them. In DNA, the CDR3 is TGTGCCAGCAGCGCCGGGACAACCAGGAGCTCCTACGAGCAGTACTTC. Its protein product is CASSAGTTRSSYEQYF.

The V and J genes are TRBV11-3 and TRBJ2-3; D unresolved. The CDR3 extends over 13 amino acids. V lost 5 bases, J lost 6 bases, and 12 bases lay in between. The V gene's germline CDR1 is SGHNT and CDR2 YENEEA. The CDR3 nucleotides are TGTGCCAGCAGCGAACTCGAGGTTGATACGCAGTATTTT. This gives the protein CASSELEVDTQYF.

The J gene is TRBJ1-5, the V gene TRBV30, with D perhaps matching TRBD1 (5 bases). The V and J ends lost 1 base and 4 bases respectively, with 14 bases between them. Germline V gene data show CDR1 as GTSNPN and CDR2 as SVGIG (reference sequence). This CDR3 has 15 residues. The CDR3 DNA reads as TGTGCCTGGAGTGGGATGGGGGGAGAGAATCAGCCCCAGCATTTT. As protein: CAWSGMGGENQPQHF.

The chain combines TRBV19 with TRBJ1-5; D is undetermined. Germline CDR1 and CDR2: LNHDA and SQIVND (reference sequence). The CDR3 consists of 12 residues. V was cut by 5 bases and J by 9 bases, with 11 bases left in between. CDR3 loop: CASSPALRPQHF. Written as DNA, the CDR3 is TGTGCCAGTAGTCCAGCGCTTCGGCCCCAGCATTTT.

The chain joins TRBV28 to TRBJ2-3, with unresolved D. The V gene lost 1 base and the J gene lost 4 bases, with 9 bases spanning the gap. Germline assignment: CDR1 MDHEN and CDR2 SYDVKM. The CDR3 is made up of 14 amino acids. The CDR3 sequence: CASSLSAGPDTQYF. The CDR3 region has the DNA TGTGCCAGCAGTTTATCAGCTGGGCCAGATACGCAGTATTTT.

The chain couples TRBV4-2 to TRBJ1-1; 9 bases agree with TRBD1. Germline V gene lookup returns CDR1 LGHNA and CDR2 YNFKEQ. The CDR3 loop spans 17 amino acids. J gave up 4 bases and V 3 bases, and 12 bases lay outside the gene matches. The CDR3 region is CASSHGTGFSRSTEAFF. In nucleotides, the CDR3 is TGTGCCAGCAGCCATGGGACAGGGTTTTCTCGGTCCACTGAAGCTTTCTTT.

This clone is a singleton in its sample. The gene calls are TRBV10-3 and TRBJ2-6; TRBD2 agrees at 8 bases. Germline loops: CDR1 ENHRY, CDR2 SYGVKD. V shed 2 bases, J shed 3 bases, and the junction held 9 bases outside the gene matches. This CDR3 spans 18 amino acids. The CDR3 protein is CAISEALAGAGGANVLTF. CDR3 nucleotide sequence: TGTGCCATCAGTGAGGCTCTAGCGGGTGCTGGTGGGGCCAACGTCCTGACTTTC.

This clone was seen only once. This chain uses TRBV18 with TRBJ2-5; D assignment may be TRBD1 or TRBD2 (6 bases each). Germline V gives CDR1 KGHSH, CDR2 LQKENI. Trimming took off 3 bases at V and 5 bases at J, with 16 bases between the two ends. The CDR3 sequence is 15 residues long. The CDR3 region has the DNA TGTGCCAGCTCACCCGGACCGGGGGCGCGTGAGACCCAGTACTTC. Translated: CASSPGPGARETQYF.